Below, 12 T cell receptor beta chains from the same sample are listed, as sequenced in a study of CD8+ T cells in alopecia areata. Treatment in this sample: oral pan-JAK inhibitor, 5-10 mg twice daily. After isolation, RNA underwent reverse transcription to generate cDNA as the sequencing template. The method was immunoSEQ multiplex PCR; TCRdb's version includes in-frame clones alone and lacks a portion of them. The sample lists around 210,000 clones, less than 65% occurring once. This material consisted of CD4+ T cells sorted from blood, taken at week 4, from a patient treated with tofacitinib. The receptors originated from a human donor with alopecia areata.

The chain links TRBV30 to TRBJ1-5; 7 positions match TRBD1. Germline V CDR1 and CDR2: GTSNPN, SVGIG (reference sequence). The V gene end was trimmed by 1 base and the J gene end by 5 bases; junction bases not matched to a gene: 2. This CDR3 has 13 amino acids. In DNA form, the CDR3 reads TGTGCCTGGAGTGGGCAGGGGGATCAGCCCCAGCATTTT. Its translation is CAWSGQGDQPQHF.

This clone has just a few counts. The gene calls are TRBV29-1 and TRBJ1-4, with 7 nucleotides matching TRBD1. The CDR3 extends over 14 amino acids. Germline CDR1 is SQVTM and CDR2 is ANQGSEA. J lost 5 bases, V lost 5 bases, and 8 bases had no gene match. Written as DNA, the CDR3 is TGCAGCGTTCATGCCGGGACAGCAAATGAAAAACTGTTTTTT. It codes for CSVHAGTANEKLFF.

The chain employs TRBV5-1 and TRBJ2-7; 9 positions agree with TRBD1. The CDR3 sequence is 15 residues long. V shed 4 bases, J shed 6 bases, and the junction held 11 bases outside the gene matches. Germline loops: CDR1 SGHRS, CDR2 YFSETQ. In DNA form, the CDR3 reads TGCGCCAGCAGCCCTCCTCCCGGGACAGGGTTCGAGCAGTACTTC. Translated: CASSPPPGTGFEQYF.

The J gene is TRBJ1-1, the V gene TRBV29-1, with no clear D. V was clipped by 7 bases and J by 1 base, with 10 bases between them. CDR3 length: 12 amino acids. Germline CDR1 is SQVTM and CDR2 is ANQGSEA. The CDR3 region is CSGRVQNTEAFF. In DNA form, the CDR3 reads TGCAGCGGGAGGGTCCAGAACACTGAAGCTTTCTTT. Combining the CDR3 with reference TRBV29-1 and TRBJ1-1 gives the whole variable domain SAVISQKPSRDICQRGTSLTIQCQVDSQVTMMFWYRQQPGQSLTLIATANQGSEATYESGFVIDKFPISRPNLTFSTLTVSNMSPEDSSIYLCSGRVQNTEAFFGQGTRLTVV.

This chain links TRBV5-1 with TRBJ2-1; TRBD1 might be the D (5 bases). The CDR3 is made up of 14 amino acids. Trimming removed 2 bases from V and 1 base from J, with 7 bases in between. From germline, CDR1 is SGHRS and CDR2 YFSETQ. This chain's CDR3 is CASSLGASYNEQFF. The CDR3 nucleotides read TGCGCCAGCAGCTTAGGGGCGTCCTACAATGAGCAGTTCTTC.

This clone was counted a few times. V is TRBV7-2 and J is TRBJ1-5; no clear D. This CDR3 spans 12 amino acids. Trimming removed 5 bases from V and 0 bases from J, with 2 bases in between. The germline V gene has CDR1 SGHTA and CDR2 FQGNSA. In nucleotides, the CDR3 is TGTGCCAGCAGCGATAGCAATCAGCCCCAGCATTTT. Translating it yields CASSDSNQPQHF. The full variable domain, in which reference TRBV7-2 and TRBJ1-5 provide the parts outside the CDR3, is GAGVSQSPSNKVTEKGKDVELRCDPISGHTALYWYRQSLGQGLEFLIYFQGNSAPDKSGLPSDRFSAERTGGSVSTLTIQRTQQEDSAVYLCASSDSNQPQHFGDGTRLSIL.

A few counts support this clone. The gene calls are TRBV5-1 and TRBJ1-6, with a weak D call TRBD1 (5 bases). The germline V gene has CDR1 SGHRS and CDR2 YFSETQ. The CDR3 totals 16 residues. The germline V and J ends were trimmed by 4 bases and 9 bases, with 20 bases remaining between them. CDR3 residues: CASSQDTAGNASPLHF. The CDR3 nucleotides read TGCGCCAGCAGCCAGGATACGGCAGGGAACGCTTCACCCCTCCACTTT.

The chain carries TRBV5-6 and TRBJ1-2; D possibly corresponds to TRBD1 (5 bases). The CDR3 has 14 amino acids. Germline CDR1 reads SGHDT; CDR2 reads YYEEEE. V was trimmed by 2 bases and J by 8 bases, leaving 16 bases between them. This CDR3 reads CASSLLPPKGGYTF. The CDR3 DNA reads as TGTGCCAGCAGCTTACTACCGCCGAAGGGGGGCTACACCTTC.

In this sample, this clone turned up a few times. V usage is TRBV5-1 and J usage is TRBJ1-6; D remains unclear. Germline V gene data show CDR1 as SGHRS and CDR2 as YFSETQ. The CDR3 loop spans 14 amino acids. V lost 3 bases to trimming and J lost 7 bases, with 11 bases between them. The CDR3 here is CASSSGEGNSPLHF. CDR3 sequence (DNA): TGCGCCAGCAGCTCCGGCGAAGGCAATTCACCCCTCCACTTT.

This clone was recorded a few times. The chain links TRBV12-1 to TRBJ1-5; TRBD1 is taken as the D call from the table, unchecked against the DNA. TRBV12-1 is a pseudogene segment. This CDR3 is built from 18 residues. DNA for the CDR3: TGTGCCAGCAGCTCAGAATACGAAACGGACAGGGCTTGTAGGCCCCAGCATTTT. Its protein product is CASSSEYETDRACRPQHF.

This clone appeared a few times. The V and J genes are TRBV29-1 and TRBJ1-2, with 7 bases identical to TRBD1. The V gene's germline CDR1 is SQVTM and CDR2 ANQGSEA. This CDR3 region has 12 residues. Losses at the gene ends were 8 bases for V and 8 bases for J; bases not matched to a gene: 11. CDR3 sequence reads: CSIYRGGSGYTF. The CDR3, as DNA: TGCAGCATCTACAGGGGAGGGTCGGGCTACACCTTC.

The chain couples TRBV7-2 to TRBJ2-3; TRBD1 matches at 9 bases. The CDR3 spans 17 residues. CDR1 SGHTA and CDR2 FQGNSA come from the germline V gene. V gave up 5 bases and J gave up 2 bases; unmatched junction bases: 11. CDR3 coding DNA: TGTGCCAGCAGCCTTTTGGGGAACAGGGGGCCCACAGATACGCAGTATTTT. It codes for CASSLLGNRGPTDTQYF.